This TCR beta chain was sequenced for a study of CD8+CD57+ T cells in acquired aplastic anemia. About the research overall: Sorted CD4+ and CD8+ cells gave a mean 3.2 ug DNA, range about 0.19 to 27.4 ug.

The V gene end was trimmed by 7 bases and the J gene end by 5 bases; junction bases not matched to a gene: 10. Per germline, CDR1 ENHRY and CDR2 SYGVKD. The CDR3 is 15 amino acids. Genomic DNA, the template, was used for profiling of the TCR beta VDJ and CDR3. TCRdb analysed the reads with MiXCR anew, one entry per CDR3 protein. The sample records approximately 270,000 distinct CDR3 sequences, roughly 50% being singletons. In this sample, this clonotype turned up a few times. The TCR was taken from a human donor with severe aplastic anemia or a healthy control (not recorded which). The sequenced sample consisted of sorted CD4+, CD8+, or CD8+CD57+ T cells (not recorded which) from PBMCs. V usage is TRBV10-3 and J usage is TRBJ2-5; 10 nucleotides match TRBD2. The CDR3 here is CAITSSGGAGETQYF. The DNA for the CDR3 is TGTGCCATCACCTCAAGCGGGGGGGCCGGGGAGACCCAGTACTTC.